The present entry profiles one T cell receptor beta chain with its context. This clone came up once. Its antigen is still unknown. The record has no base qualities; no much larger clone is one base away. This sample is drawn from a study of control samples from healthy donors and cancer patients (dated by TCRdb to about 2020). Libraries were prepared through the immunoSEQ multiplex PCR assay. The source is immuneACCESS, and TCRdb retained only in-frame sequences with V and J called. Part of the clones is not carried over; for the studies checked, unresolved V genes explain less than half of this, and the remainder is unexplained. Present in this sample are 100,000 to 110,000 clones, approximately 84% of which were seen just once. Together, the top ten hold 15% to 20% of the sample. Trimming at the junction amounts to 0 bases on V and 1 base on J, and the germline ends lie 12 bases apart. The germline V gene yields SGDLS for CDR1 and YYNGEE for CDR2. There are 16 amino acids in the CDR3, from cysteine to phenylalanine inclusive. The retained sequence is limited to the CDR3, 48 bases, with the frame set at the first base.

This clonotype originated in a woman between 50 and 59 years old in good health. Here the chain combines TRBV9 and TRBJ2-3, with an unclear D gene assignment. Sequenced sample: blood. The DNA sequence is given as TGTGCCAGCAGCGTAGGGGCTCTATCCGGCACAGATACGCAGTATTTT. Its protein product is CASSVGALSGTDTQYF.